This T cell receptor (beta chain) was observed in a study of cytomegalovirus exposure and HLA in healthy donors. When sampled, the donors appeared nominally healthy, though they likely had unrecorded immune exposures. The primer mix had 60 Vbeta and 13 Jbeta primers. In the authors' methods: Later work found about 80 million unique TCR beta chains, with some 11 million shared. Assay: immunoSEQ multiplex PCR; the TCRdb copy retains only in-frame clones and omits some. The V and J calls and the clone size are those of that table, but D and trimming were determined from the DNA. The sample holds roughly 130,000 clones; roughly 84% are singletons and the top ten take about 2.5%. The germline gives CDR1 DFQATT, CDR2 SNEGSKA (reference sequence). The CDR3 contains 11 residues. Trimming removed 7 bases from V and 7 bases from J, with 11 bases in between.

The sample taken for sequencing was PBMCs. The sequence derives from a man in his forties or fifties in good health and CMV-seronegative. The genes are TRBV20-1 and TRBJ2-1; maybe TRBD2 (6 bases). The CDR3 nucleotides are TGCAGTGTGGGGAGGATTAATGAGCAGTTCTTC. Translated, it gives CSVGRINEQFF.